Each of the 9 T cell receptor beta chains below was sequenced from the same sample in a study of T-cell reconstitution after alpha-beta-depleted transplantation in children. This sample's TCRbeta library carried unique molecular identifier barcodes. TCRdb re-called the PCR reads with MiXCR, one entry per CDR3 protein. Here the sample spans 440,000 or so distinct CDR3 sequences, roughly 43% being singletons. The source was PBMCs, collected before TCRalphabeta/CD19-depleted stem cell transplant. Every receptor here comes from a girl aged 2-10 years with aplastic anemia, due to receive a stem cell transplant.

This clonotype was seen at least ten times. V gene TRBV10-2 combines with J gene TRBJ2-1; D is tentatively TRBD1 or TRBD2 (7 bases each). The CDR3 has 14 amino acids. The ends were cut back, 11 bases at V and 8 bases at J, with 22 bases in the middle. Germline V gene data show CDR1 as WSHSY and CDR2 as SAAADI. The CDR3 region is CAATRGEGADEQFF. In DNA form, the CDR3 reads TGCGCCGCAACCCGAGGGGAGGGGGCCGATGAGCAGTTCTTC.

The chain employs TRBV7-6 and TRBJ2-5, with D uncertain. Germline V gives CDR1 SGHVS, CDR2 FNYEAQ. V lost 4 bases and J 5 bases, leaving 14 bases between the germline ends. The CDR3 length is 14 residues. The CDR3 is CASSSEKNMETQYF. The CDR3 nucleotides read TGTGCCAGCAGCTCCGAAAAAAATATGGAGACCCAGTACTTC.

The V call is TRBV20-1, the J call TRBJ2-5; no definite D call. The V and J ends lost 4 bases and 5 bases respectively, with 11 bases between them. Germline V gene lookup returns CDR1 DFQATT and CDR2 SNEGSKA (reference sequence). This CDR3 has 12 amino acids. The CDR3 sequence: CSATLIGETQYF. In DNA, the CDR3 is TGCAGTGCTACCTTGATTGGGGAGACCCAGTACTTC.

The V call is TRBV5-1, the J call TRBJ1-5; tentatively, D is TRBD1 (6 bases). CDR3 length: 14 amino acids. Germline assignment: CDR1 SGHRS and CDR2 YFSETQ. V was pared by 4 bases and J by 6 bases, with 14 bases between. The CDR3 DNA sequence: TGCGCCAGCAGCCTGGAGGGGGGCCGTCAGCCCCAGCATTTT. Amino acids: CASSLEGGRQPQHF.

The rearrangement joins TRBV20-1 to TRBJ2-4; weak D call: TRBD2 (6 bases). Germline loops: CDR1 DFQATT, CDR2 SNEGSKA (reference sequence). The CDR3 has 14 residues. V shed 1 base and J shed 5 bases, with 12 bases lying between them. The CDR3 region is CSARGQRAENIQYF. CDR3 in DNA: TGCAGTGCTAGAGGGCAGCGGGCTGAAAACATTCAGTACTTC.

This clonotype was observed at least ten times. CDR3 bases: TGCAGTGCGGGGTCTAGCGGGAGATACGAGCAGTACTTC. This encodes CSAGSSGRYEQYF. V and J are TRBV20-1 and TRBJ2-7; TRBD2 aligns across 10 bases. Losses at the gene ends were 6 bases for V and 4 bases for J; bases not matched to a gene: 6. Germline-derived CDR1 and CDR2 are DFQATT and SNEGSKA (reference sequence). The CDR3 length is 13 residues.

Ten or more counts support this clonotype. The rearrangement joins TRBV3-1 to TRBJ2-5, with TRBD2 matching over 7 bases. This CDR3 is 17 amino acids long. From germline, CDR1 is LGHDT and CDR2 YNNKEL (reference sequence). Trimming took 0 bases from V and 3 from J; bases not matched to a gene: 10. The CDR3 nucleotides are TGTGCCAGCAGCCAAGATCTGAGGGAGGGCGGGAAAGAGACCCAGTACTTC. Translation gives CASSQDLREGGKETQYF.

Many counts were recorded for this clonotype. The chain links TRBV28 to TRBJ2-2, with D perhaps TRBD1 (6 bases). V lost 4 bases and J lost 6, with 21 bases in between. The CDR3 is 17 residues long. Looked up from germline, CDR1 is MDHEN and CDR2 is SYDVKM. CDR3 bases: TGTGCCAGCAGTTCCCAGGCTCACAGGGCTAGCCCCGGGGAGCTGTTTTTT. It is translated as CASSSQAHRASPGELFF.

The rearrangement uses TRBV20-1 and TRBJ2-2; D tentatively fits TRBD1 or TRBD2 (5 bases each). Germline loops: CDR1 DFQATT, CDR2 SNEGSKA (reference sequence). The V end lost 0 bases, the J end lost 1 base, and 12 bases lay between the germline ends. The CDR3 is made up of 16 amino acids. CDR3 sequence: CSARDPGARNTGELFF. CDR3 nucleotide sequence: TGCAGTGCTAGAGATCCCGGGGCTAGGAACACCGGGGAGCTGTTTTTT.